This T cell receptor (beta chain) is from a study of T cells in Graves' hyperthyroidism and ophthalmopathy. Uncontrolled infection, other autoimmune disease, pregnancy or lactation excluded patients. Diagnoses were established using clinical symptoms, serum thyroxine and TRAb, thyroid ultrasound and orbital computed tomography. Notes on the study in general: Ophthalmopathy was predicted by the model a median of approximately six months ahead of onset. Ophthalmopathy stood apart from stable hyperthyroidism in a 13 V-J model.

This clonotype was seen many times. Antigen specificity is unknown. RNA transcripts provided the source from which TCR beta CDR3 regions were amplified. First-round RT-PCR targeting the TCR CDR3 was performed with the HTBI primer set. TCRdb redid the calling of the multiplex PCR reads with MiXCR, one entry per CDR3 protein. The sample consists of roughly 700,000 distinct CDR3 sequences, about 15% of them appearing once. This CDR3 has 13 residues. V was cut by 6 bases and J by 7 bases, with 15 bases left in between. Germline V gene lookup returns CDR1 MDHEN and CDR2 SYDVKM. The origin of this receptor is a woman between 18 and 29 years old with Graves' hyperthyroidism. The chain joins TRBV28 to TRBJ2-5; perhaps D is TRBD1 or TRBD2 (5 bases each). Material: blood. CDR3 residues: CASSREGWGTQYF. In DNA, the CDR3 is TGTGCCAGCAGCCGAGAGGGGTGGGGGACCCAGTACTTC.